These 23 T cell receptor beta chains came from one sample sequenced in a study of T cells in Graves' hyperthyroidism and ophthalmopathy (dated by TCRdb to between 2018 and 2021). Library prep was done by multiplex PCR. This sample was sequenced with an Illumina HiSeq 2000. Amplification of TCR beta CDR3 regions was carried out from RNA transcripts. The first round of RT-PCR for the TCR CDR3 was performed with the HTBI primer set and the Qiagen OneStep RT-PCR kit. TCRdb trimmed the raw reads at Q25, called clones with MiXCR and kept productive beta chains. Rows are combined by CDR3 protein, so each entry shows the most common genes and DNA. For this sample the table gives roughly 180,000 distinct CDR3 sequences, of which about 9.4% were detected only once. The ten biggest clones cover around 20% of the sample. Sequencing was carried out using blood. These receptors all stem from a woman younger than 30 with Graves' hyperthyroidism that later progressed to Graves' ophthalmopathy.

This clonotype was picked up many times. The CDR3 region is CASSLVAGTDTQYF. CDR3 sequence (DNA): TGTGCCAGCAGCTTAGTTGCGGGAACAGATACGCAGTATTTT. The rearrangement uses TRBV11-2 and TRBJ2-3, with a weak D call TRBD2 (6 bases). CDR3 size: 14 residues. The V gene's germline CDR1 is SGHAT and CDR2 FQNNGV. The V end was cut by 1 base, the J end by 3 bases, with 8 bases between.

In its sample, this clonotype was seen a few times. The rearrangement uses TRBV4-2 and TRBJ1-4; 9 nucleotides align to TRBD1. Looked up from germline, CDR1 is LGHNA and CDR2 is YNFKEQ. V dropped 1 base and J dropped 4; count of bases not matched to a gene: 10. The CDR3 extends over 18 amino acids. Written as DNA, the CDR3 is TGTGCCAGCAGCCAAGTACAGGACAGGGGTTCGAGTAATGAAAAACTGTTTTTT. This translates into CASSQVQDRGSSNEKLFF.

There are many counts of this clonotype. The chain links TRBV30 to TRBJ1-4, with no clear D. The germline V and J ends were trimmed by 3 bases and 8 bases, with 13 bases remaining between them. The germline V gene has CDR1 GTSNPN and CDR2 SVGIG (reference sequence). The CDR3 loop spans 13 amino acids. CDR3 region: CAWSRNLGEKLFF. The CDR3, as DNA: TGTGCCTGGAGCAGGAACCTAGGGGAAAAACTGTTTTTT.

A word on this clonotype: A read error is possible here, since a much larger clone lies one base away. V usage is TRBV15 and J usage is TRBJ2-4, with 9 bases lining up with TRBD1. CDR3 length equals 15 residues. Looked up from germline, CDR1 is LNHNV and CDR2 is YYDKDF (reference sequence). In DNA, the CDR3 is TGTGCCATCAGCAGAGGTGAGGACAGGGGAGACATTCAGTACTTC. This gives the protein CAISRGEDRGDIQYF.

This clonotype turned up a few times. The J gene is TRBJ2-1, the V gene TRBV30, with a weak D call TRBD2 (5 bases). CDR3 size: 12 residues. Per the germline V gene, CDR1 is GTSNPN and CDR2 is SVGIG (reference sequence). Trimming pared 5 bases from V and 6 bases from J, leaving 11 bases between. CDR3: CAWGIGVNEQFF. As DNA, the CDR3 is TGTGCCTGGGGGATCGGGGTCAATGAGCAGTTCTTC.

This clonotype was found many times. This rearrangement joins TRBV12-3 or TRBV12-4 to TRBJ2-2, with 7 positions matching TRBD2. The CDR3 has 17 residues. The V and J ends lost 0 bases and 7 bases, in that order; junction bases with no gene match: 11. The chain's CDR3 is CASSLAHGAGELGELFF. CDR3 nucleotide sequence: TGTGCCAGCAGTTTAGCGCATGGGGCGGGAGAACTCGGGGAGCTGTTTTTT.

This clonotype appeared a few times. The J gene is TRBJ2-7, the V gene TRBV5-6; D gene uncertain. V lost 1 base and J 5 bases, leaving 10 bases between the germline ends. CDR1 is SGHDT and CDR2 is YYEEEE in the germline V gene. The CDR3 runs to 13 residues. Here the CDR3 DNA reads TGTGCCAGCAGCTTGATAGGTCGGGACGAGCAGTACTTC. Translating it yields CASSLIGRDEQYF.

This clonotype was counted ten times or more. CDR3 in amino acids: CSVARGLGNTIYF. The CDR3 DNA follows: TGCAGCGTTGCCAGGGGGCTAGGAAACACCATATATTTT. The chain is built from TRBV29-1 and TRBJ1-3; 8 nucleotides match TRBD1. There are 13 residues in the CDR3. V shed 4 bases, J shed 4 bases, and the junction held 3 bases outside the gene matches. Per the germline V gene, CDR1 is SQVTM and CDR2 is ANQGSEA.

This clonotype was counted at least ten times. The rearrangement links TRBV20-1 to TRBJ1-2; tentatively, D is TRBD1 (6 bases). Trimming shortened V by 4 bases and J by 4 bases, and 16 bases separated the two germline ends. Germline V CDR1 and CDR2: DFQATT, SNEGSKA (reference sequence). The CDR3 length is 14 residues. CDR3 coding DNA: TGCAGTGCTACACCCTCGGACAGCATCTATGGCTACACCTTC. This translates into CSATPSDSIYGYTF.

In regard to this clonotype: Just one base apart from a much larger clone, this may be a read error. The chain uses TRBV20-1 and TRBJ2-3, with D possibly called TRBD1 or TRBD2 (5 bases each). Germline CDR1 DFQATT, CDR2 SNEGSKA (reference sequence). V was cut by 3 bases and J by 5 bases, with 15 bases left in between. The CDR3 totals 14 residues. For the CDR3, the DNA is TGCAGTGCTAGCCACCCCAGGGAGCAAGATACGCAGTATTTT. Its translation is CSASHPREQDTQYF.

This clonotype was found many times. This rearrangement joins TRBV19 to TRBJ1-1; 7 nucleotides align to TRBD1. This CDR3 is built from 17 residues. The J segment lost 3 bases and the V segment lost 6 bases, leaving 16 bases of the junction unmatched. Germline values: CDR1 LNHDA, CDR2 SQIVND (reference sequence). DNA of the CDR3: TGTGCCAGTAGAAAGGGGACAAGGGGGCGGGGTGACACTGAAGCTTTCTTT. It encodes CASRKGTRGRGDTEAFF.

This clonotype was recorded many times. The chain links TRBV7-9 to TRBJ1-6; D is undetermined. The CDR3 totals 16 residues. Germline CDR1 SEHNR, CDR2 FQNEAQ (reference sequence). The V and J ends lost 4 bases and 2 bases respectively, with 12 bases between them. The CDR3 loop reads CASSSSGLTYNSPLHF. The CDR3 nucleotides read TGTGCCAGCAGCTCGTCCGGACTGACCTATAATTCACCCCTCCACTTT.

This clonotype was found many times. This chain connects TRBV19 to TRBJ1-1, with 9 positions matching TRBD1. The CDR3 is 14 residues long. V shed 6 bases and J 0 bases; nucleotides not matched to a gene: 2. Germline V gives CDR1 LNHDA, CDR2 SQIVND (reference sequence). CDR3 loop: CASSHRGLNTEAFF. As DNA, the CDR3 is TGTGCCAGTAGCCACAGGGGGCTGAACACTGAAGCTTTCTTT.

This clonotype was detected ten times or more. This sequence joins TRBV12-3 or TRBV12-4 and TRBJ1-1, with D unclear. Trimming removed 6 bases at V and 3 bases at J, with 8 bases between. CDR3 length: 12 residues. CDR3 bases: TGTGCCAGCAGCCTCCCCCACACTGAAGCTTTCTTT. Translation gives CASSLPHTEAFF.

This clonotype was detected many times. V and J are TRBV4-2 and TRBJ2-7; 7 bases line up with TRBD2. This CDR3 has 14 residues. The germline V gene has CDR1 LGHNA and CDR2 YNFKEQ. J gave up 2 bases and V 3 bases, and 4 bases lay outside the gene matches. This chain's CDR3 is CASSQPGLTYEQYF. The CDR3 DNA sequence: TGTGCCAGCAGCCAGCCGGGACTAACCTACGAGCAGTACTTC.

The sample holds many counts of this clonotype. The chain is built from TRBV12-3 or TRBV12-4 and TRBJ2-1; 7 bases line up with TRBD2. This CDR3 region has 15 residues. V shed 6 bases, J shed 0 bases, and the junction held 5 bases outside the gene matches. The CDR3 region has the DNA TGTGCCAGCAGACTAGGGACTACCTCCTACAATGAGCAGTTCTTC. Translation: CASRLGTTSYNEQFF.

This rearrangement joins TRBV12-3 or TRBV12-4 to TRBJ2-7; 8 bases are a match to TRBD1. V shed 6 bases, J shed 6 bases, and the junction held 4 bases outside the gene matches. The CDR3 spans 12 residues. In DNA, the CDR3 is TGTGCCAGCAGCCTTACAGGGGGCGAGCAGTACTTC. Amino acids: CASSLTGGEQYF.

The table lists this clonotype with many counts. The chain couples TRBV9 to TRBJ2-2; 8 positions match TRBD1. This CDR3 region has 17 residues. Germline V gives CDR1 SGDLS, CDR2 YYNGEE. With V trimmed by 4 bases and J by 6 bases, 14 bases remained unmatched. The CDR3 loop reads CASSPHIGGQVPGELFF. The CDR3 nucleotides are TGTGCCAGCAGCCCTCACATCGGGGGACAGGTTCCCGGGGAGCTGTTTTTT.

This clonotype has ten or more counts. The CDR3 sequence is CAWSVPGDNQPQHF. CDR3 DNA sequence: TGTGCCTGGAGTGTACCGGGAGATAATCAGCCCCAGCATTTT. The V gene is TRBV30, the J gene TRBJ1-5, with unresolved D. V lost 0 bases, J lost 4 bases, and 10 bases lay in between. CDR3 size: 14 residues. Per the germline V gene, CDR1 is GTSNPN and CDR2 is SVGIG (reference sequence). The entire variable domain, with the rest obtained from reference TRBV30 and TRBJ1-5, is as follows: SQTIHQWPATLVQPVGSPLSLECTVEGTSNPNLYWYRQAAGRGLQLLFYSVGIGQISSEVPQNLSASRPQDRQFILSSKKLLLSDSGFYLCAWSVPGDNQPQHFGDGTRLSIL.

This clonotype was picked up many times. The rearrangement uses TRBV29-1 and TRBJ2-7; tentatively, D is TRBD1 (7 bases). The germline CDR1 and CDR2 sequences are SQVTM and ANQGSEA. Trimming cost V 1 base and J 3 bases, with 16 bases left between them. The CDR3 loop spans 15 amino acids. The DNA for the CDR3 is TGCAGCGTTGAAGTCGCGGGACAGTCCCACTACGAGCAGTACTTC. This sequence encodes CSVEVAGQSHYEQYF.

The CDR3 protein is CASSPPTGGPDTQYF. The CDR3 bases are TGTGCCAGCAGCCCCCCCACAGGGGGCCCAGATACGCAGTATTTT. The rearrangement links TRBV9 to TRBJ2-3; 9 positions match TRBD1. Germline assignment: CDR1 SGDLS and CDR2 YYNGEE. The CDR3 covers 15 residues. After removal of 4 bases from V and 4 bases from J, the junction contained 7 bases not matched to a gene.

Many counts were recorded for this clonotype. V is TRBV20-1 and J is TRBJ2-2; weak D call: TRBD2 (6 bases). Germline V lookup: CDR1 DFQATT, CDR2 SNEGSKA (reference sequence). Trimming cost V 1 base and J 2 bases, with 8 bases left between them. The CDR3 is made up of 14 amino acids. CDR3 DNA: TGCAGTGCTAGAGTGGGGGGAAACACCGGGGAGCTGTTTTTT. Its translation: CSARVGGNTGELFF.

This clonotype has a count of ten or more. V gene TRBV20-1 combines with J gene TRBJ2-7, with TRBD2 as a possible D gene (7 bases). This CDR3 is built from 14 residues. Germline V gene data show CDR1 as DFQATT and CDR2 as SNEGSKA (reference sequence). V was trimmed by 6 bases and J by 0 bases, leaving 15 bases between them. The DNA for the CDR3 is TGCAGTGCCCGGAGGGGGGGAAGCTCCTACGAGCAGTACTTC. Its translation is CSARRGGSSYEQYF.